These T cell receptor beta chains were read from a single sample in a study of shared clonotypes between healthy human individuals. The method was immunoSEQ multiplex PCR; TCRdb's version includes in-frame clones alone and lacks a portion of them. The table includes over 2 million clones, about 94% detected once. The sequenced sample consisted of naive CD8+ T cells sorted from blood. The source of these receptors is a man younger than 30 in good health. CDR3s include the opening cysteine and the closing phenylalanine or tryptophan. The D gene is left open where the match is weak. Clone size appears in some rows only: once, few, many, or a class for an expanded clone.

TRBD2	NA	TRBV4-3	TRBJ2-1	TGCGCCAGCAGCCATTCCGGGACTAGTAAATACAATGAGCAGTTCTTC	CASSHSGTSKYNEQFF
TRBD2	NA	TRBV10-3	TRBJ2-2	TGTGCCACCCAGGTGGTCGCGGGAGAGGACGGCGGGGAGCTGTTTTTT	CATQVVAGEDGGELFF
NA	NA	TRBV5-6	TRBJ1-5	TGTGCCAGCAGCTCTGGGGGACCCAATCAGCCCCAGCATTTT	CASSSGGPNQPQHF
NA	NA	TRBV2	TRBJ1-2	TGTGCCAGCAGTGAAACAGGGATCGACTATGGCTACACCTTC	CASSETGIDYGYTF
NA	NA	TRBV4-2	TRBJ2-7	TGTGCCAGCAGCCAAGAGGGTGCCCCGGGTCTTTACGAGCAGTACTTC	CASSQEGAPGLYEQYF
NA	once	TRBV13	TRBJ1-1	TGTGCCAGCAGCTTAGGTCGAAACTTTATGAACACTGAAGCTTTCTTT	CASSLGRNFMNTEAFF
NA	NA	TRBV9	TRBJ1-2	TGTGCCAGCAGCCTCGAGGGGGTTTATGGCTACACCTTC	CASSLEGVYGYTF
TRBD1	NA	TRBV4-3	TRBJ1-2	TGCGCCAGCAGCCAAGACGGGCCACAGGGGGTGGGTGGCTACACCTTC	CASSQDGPQGVGGYTF
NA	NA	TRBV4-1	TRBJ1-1	TGCGCCAGCAGCCAAGTACAGGACAGCACTGAAGCTTTCTTT	CASSQVQDSTEAFF
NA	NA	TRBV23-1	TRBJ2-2	TGCGCCATTCGGGCCCCGTGTCGTGTCACCGGGGAGCTGTTTTTT	CAIRAPCRVTGELFF
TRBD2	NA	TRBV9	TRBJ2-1	TGTGCCAGCAGCGTCGGGACTAGCGGCTACAATGAGCAGTTCTTC	CASSVGTSGYNEQFF
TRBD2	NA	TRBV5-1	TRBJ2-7	TGCGCCAGCAGCTTTGGGACTAGCGGCTACGAGCAGTACTTC	CASSFGTSGYEQYF
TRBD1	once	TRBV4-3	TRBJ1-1	TGCGCCAGCAGCCTAGGACAGGGGGCGCTCACTGAAGCTTTCTTT	CASSLGQGALTEAFF
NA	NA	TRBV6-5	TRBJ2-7	TGTGCCAGCAGCTCACACCTGATGCTGACCGAGCAGTACTTC	CASSSHLMLTEQYF
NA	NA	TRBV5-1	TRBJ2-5	TGCGCCAGCAGCTTTATGTCTCTGGTGTACCAAGAGACCCAGTACTTC	CASSFMSLVYQETQYF
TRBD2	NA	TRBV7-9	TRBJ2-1	TGTGCCAGCAACACGGCGGGGGAGACCTACAATGAGCAGTTCTTC	CASNTAGETYNEQFF
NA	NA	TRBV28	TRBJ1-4	TGTGCCAGCAGTTTACAGAGTCCCGCAACTAATGAAAAACTGTTTTTT	CASSLQSPATNEKLFF
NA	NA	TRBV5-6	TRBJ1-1	TGTGCCAGCAGCTTACAAAGCGCTGAAGCTTTCTTT	CASSLQSAEAFF
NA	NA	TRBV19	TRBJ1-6	TGTGCCAGTAGTGTCCGGGATTATAATTCACCCCTCCACTTT	CASSVRDYNSPLHF
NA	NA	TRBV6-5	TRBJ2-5	TGTGCCAGCAGTTACATCAGGGCCTCAGAGACCCAGTACTTC	CASSYIRASETQYF
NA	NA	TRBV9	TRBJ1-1	TGTGCCAGCAGCTCCTCCCCGGGAAACACTGAAGCTTTCTTT	CASSSSPGNTEAFF
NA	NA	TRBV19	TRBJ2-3	TGTGCCAGTAGTATAGGTAGCGGTCACACAGATACGCAGTATTTT	CASSIGSGHTDTQYF
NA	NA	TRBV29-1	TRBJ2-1	TGCAGCCTCGGGGAGAATGAGCAGTTCTTC	CSLGENEQFF
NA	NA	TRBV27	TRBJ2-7	TGTGCCAGTGCTCTGGGCGGCCTCTACGAGCAGTACTTC	CASALGGLYEQYF